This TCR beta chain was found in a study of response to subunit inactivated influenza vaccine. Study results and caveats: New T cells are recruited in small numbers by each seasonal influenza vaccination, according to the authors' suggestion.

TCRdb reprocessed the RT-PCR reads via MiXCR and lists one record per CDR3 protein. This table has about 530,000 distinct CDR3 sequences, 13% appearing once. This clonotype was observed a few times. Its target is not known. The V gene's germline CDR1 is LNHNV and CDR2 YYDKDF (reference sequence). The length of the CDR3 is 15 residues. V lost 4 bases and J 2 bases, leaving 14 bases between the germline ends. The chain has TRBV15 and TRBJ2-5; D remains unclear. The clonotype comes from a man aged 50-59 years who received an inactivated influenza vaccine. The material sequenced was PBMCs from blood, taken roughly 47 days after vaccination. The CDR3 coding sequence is TGTGCCACCAGCATACTCCAGGACCATCAAGAGACCCAGTACTTC. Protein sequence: CATSILQDHQETQYF.